This TCR beta chain was captured by sequencing in a study of T cell repertoires in cytomegalovirus infection. The trim removed 3 bases at V and 8 bases at J, leaving 8 bases unmatched. Germline assignment: CDR1 SGHDT and CDR2 YYEEEE. The CDR3 has 14 residues. General study results and limits: Individuals carrying CMV plus the relevant HLA were identified by cumulative frequency of public TCR beta families.

With respect to this clonotype: No antigen is known for it.

TCRdb re-called the reads with MiXCR, one entry per CDR3 protein. Found here are just over 150,000 distinct CDR3 sequences, roughly a quarter of them singletons; the top ten hold approximately 10%. This receptor was taken from a human donor in good health (CMV status not recorded). Some clones in this sample may be carry-over from other donors' samples. V gene TRBV5-6 combines with J gene TRBJ2-1, with 7 bases identical to TRBD2. The sample taken for sequencing was PBMCs. CDR3 bases: TGTGCCAGCAGCTGGGAGGGACGGGAGGATGAGCAGTTCTTC. It yields the protein CASSWEGREDEQFF.